This T cell receptor beta chain came from a study of control samples from healthy donors and cancer patients. The assay was immunoSEQ multiplex PCR, and TCRdb's table has in-frame clones only and misses some. This sample has some 210,000 clones, with about 89% found just once. Specimen: blood. The source of this sequence is a man aged 25-45 years in good health.

The CDR3 DNA follows: TGTGCCAGCAGTCGACAGGGGGGTCAGCCCCAGCATTTT. It translates to CASSRQGGQPQHF. The chain has TRBV6-5 and TRBJ1-5; 9 bases line up with TRBD1. Germline CDR1 and CDR2: MNHEY and SVGAGI. Losses at the gene ends were 5 bases for V and 6 bases for J; bases not matched to a gene: 2. The CDR3 is made up of 13 amino acids.